The 29 T cell receptor beta chains presented below share a single source sample, sequenced in a study of a mutant IDH1 vaccine in newly diagnosed glioma. These receptors' antigens are unknown. Time point denoted: week 23, last vaccination. Every vaccine dose comprised 300 ug of mutant IDH1 20-mer peptide plus topical imiquimod. Generated by immunoSEQ multiplex PCR, the TCRdb table keeps only in-frame clones and is missing some. The table has tens of thousands of clones, approximately 84% seen once; the top ten hold less than 5%. The sample was PBMCs, taken from a glioma patient whose treatment included an IDH1 peptide vaccine. The receptors here all came from a man in his thirties or forties with glioma.

This chain joins TRBV5-1 and TRBJ2-7; 7 bases fit TRBD1. J was trimmed by 3 bases and V by 0 bases; bases with no gene match: 3. The length of the CDR3 is 14 residues. The germline V gene encodes CDR1 SGHRS and CDR2 YFSETQ. The CDR3 DNA follows: TGCGCCAGCAGCTTGGAGGCAGGGGGCTACGAGCAGTACTTC. Translation gives CASSLEAGGYEQYF.

This sequence joins TRBV6-1 and TRBJ1-2; TRBD1 agrees at 8 bases. V lost 4 bases and J lost 4; bases outside the gene matches: 5. From germline, CDR1 is MNHNS and CDR2 SASEGT. CDR3 length: 14 residues. CDR3 in DNA: TGTGCCAGCAGTGTGACAGGGACAGGCTATGGCTACACCTTC. Its translation: CASSVTGTGYGYTF.

This clone was seen once. J is TRBJ1-2 and V is TRBV6-6; 10 nucleotides align to TRBD1. V lost 9 bases, J lost 8 bases, and 6 bases stayed unmatched. Germline V lookup: CDR1 MNHNY, CDR2 SVGAGI (reference sequence). The CDR3 runs 12 residues. The CDR3 here is CASKTGGYGYTF. CDR3 DNA: TGTGCCAGTAAGACAGGGGGCTACGGCTACACCTTC.

The chain joins TRBV5-4 to TRBJ2-7; weak D call: TRBD1 (6 bases). This CDR3 is 16 amino acids long. Germline-derived CDR1 and CDR2 are SGHNT and YYREEE (reference sequence). The germline V and J ends were trimmed by 3 bases and 2 bases, with 18 bases remaining between them. The CDR3 DNA reads as TGTGCCAGCAGCTCAGACCTTCAGGGGATCGCCTACGAGCAGTACTTC. Translated, it gives CASSSDLQGIAYEQYF. The full variable domain, rest sourced from reference TRBV5-4 and TRBJ2-7, is ETGVTQSPTHLIKTRGQQVTLRCSSQSGHNTVSWYQQALGQGPQFIFQYYREEENGRGNFPPRFSGLQFPNYSSELNVNALELDDSALYLCASSSDLQGIAYEQYFGPGTRLTVT.

This clone is a singleton in its sample. The chain has TRBV5-6 and TRBJ2-1; TRBD2 agrees at 11 bases. Germline V gives CDR1 SGHDT, CDR2 YYEEEE. The CDR3 loop spans 15 amino acids. V shed 2 bases and J 4 bases; nucleotides not matched to a gene: 2. The DNA of the CDR3 is TGTGCCAGCAGCTTTACTAGCGGGGGTTACAATGAGCAGTTCTTC. It codes for CASSFTSGGYNEQFF.

Sample share makes this clone medium-sized. V and J are TRBV4-1 and TRBJ1-2, with D possibly matching TRBD1 (5 bases). This CDR3 has 16 residues. The V end lost 0 bases, the J end lost 4 bases, and 15 bases lay between the germline ends. Germline CDR1 is MGHRA and CDR2 is YSYEKL. The CDR3 reads CASSQDPVDSIYGYTF. In nucleotides, the CDR3 is TGCGCCAGCAGCCAAGATCCAGTCGACAGCATCTATGGCTACACCTTC.

V is TRBV5-1 and J is TRBJ2-1; a weak D match, TRBD2 (6 bases). The germline CDR1 and CDR2 sequences are SGHRS and YFSETQ. Trimming shortened V by 5 bases and J by 5 bases, and 11 bases separated the two germline ends. The length of the CDR3 is 13 residues. The CDR3 bases are TGCGCCAGCAGGTACGGGGGACACAATGAGCAGTTCTTC. It specifies CASRYGGHNEQFF.

This clone was observed a handful of times. CDR3 nucleotide sequence: TGTGCCAGCAAACAGGGAAATCAGCCCCAGCATTTT. Amino acid sequence: CASKQGNQPQHF. The chain is built from TRBV27 and TRBJ1-5; TRBD1 might be the D (6 bases). The CDR3 is 12 residues long. Trimming left V 7 bases short and J 4 bases short, with 8 bases between. Germline loops: CDR1 MNHEY, CDR2 SMNVEV (reference sequence).

The J gene is TRBJ2-5, the V gene TRBV2; the match to TRBD1 covers 7 bases. The J call is in doubt because the DNA end fits TRBJ2-7 better. CDR3 length: 14 amino acids. CDR1 is SNHLY and CDR2 is FYNNEI in the germline V gene. The CDR3 protein is CASSDGQETYEQYF. The CDR3 DNA follows: TGTGCCAGCAGTGACGGACAGGAGACCTACGAGCAGTACTTC.

The V call is TRBV19, the J call TRBJ2-6; the D gene is possibly TRBD1 (5 bases). V gave up 5 bases and J gave up 0 bases, with 20 bases separating them. This CDR3 has 19 residues. The germline V gene has CDR1 LNHDA and CDR2 SQIVND (reference sequence). The CDR3 nucleotides are TGTGCCAGTAGTCCTCAGGGATCCATAGCCCCCTCTGGGGCCAACGTCCTGACTTTC. Translated, it gives CASSPQGSIAPSGANVLTF. The full variable domain, with the rest looked up from reference TRBV19 and TRBJ2-6, is DGGITQSPKYLFRKEGQNVTLSCEQNLNHDAMYWYRQDPGQGLRLIYYSQIVNDFQKGDIAEGYSVSREKKESFPLTVTSAQKNPTAFYLCASSPQGSIAPSGANVLTFGAGSRLTVL.

The chain carries TRBV5-1 and TRBJ1-1; D is possibly TRBD1 (5 bases). CDR1 SGHRS and CDR2 YFSETQ come from the germline V gene. CDR3 length: 14 residues. V was shortened by 0 bases and J by 7 bases, with 13 bases between the two germline ends. In DNA, the CDR3 is TGCGCCAGCAGCTTGGCCCGACAGAACCATGAAGCTTTCTTT. It translates to CASSLARQNHEAFF.

CDR3 residues: CATSRDRGSGEKLFF. CDR3 in DNA: TGTGCCACCAGCAGGGACCGGGGGTCCGGTGAAAAACTGTTTTTT. The chain uses TRBV15 and TRBJ1-4, with a possible D match to TRBD1 (5 bases). This CDR3 spans 15 amino acids. Germline V gene data show CDR1 as LNHNV and CDR2 as YYDKDF (reference sequence). V was clipped by 3 bases and J by 7 bases, with 15 bases between them.

The rearrangement links TRBV7-6 to TRBJ2-2, with 12 bases identical to TRBD1. The germline V gene encodes CDR1 SGHVS and CDR2 FNYEAQ. The V segment lost 0 bases and the J segment 0 bases; nucleotides outside the gene matches: 2. This CDR3 is 18 amino acids long. The CDR3 bases are TGTGCCAGCAGCTTAGCGGGGGACAGGGGGCCGAACACCGGGGAGCTGTTTTTT. Encoded protein: CASSLAGDRGPNTGELFF.

The sample holds a few counts of this clone. The chain combines TRBV15 with TRBJ1-1; D unclear. Germline loops: CDR1 LNHNV, CDR2 YYDKDF (reference sequence). V gave up 5 bases and J gave up 0 bases, with 7 bases separating them. The CDR3 is made up of 13 amino acids. This CDR3 is CATSGRLNTEAFF. DNA of the CDR3: TGTGCCACCAGCGGGCGATTGAACACTGAAGCTTTCTTT.

Here the CDR3 DNA reads TGTGCCGCGGCGGGGGACGGGGCGTCAGATACGCAGTATTTT. It codes for CAAAGDGASDTQYF. The genes are TRBV7-6 and TRBJ2-3; TRBD2 agrees at 7 bases. The CDR3 totals 14 residues. Germline V gene sequence: CDR1 SGHVS, CDR2 FNYEAQ. V lost 11 bases and J lost 4; bases outside the gene matches: 12.

CDR3 amino acids: CASSQVGVGAAGGYTF. The CDR3, as DNA: TGCGCCAGCAGCCAAGTGGGGGTGGGGGCCGCTGGCGGCTACACCTTC. V and J are TRBV4-1 and TRBJ1-2, with D perhaps matching TRBD1 (6 bases). From germline, CDR1 is MGHRA and CDR2 YSYEKL. Trimming left V 1 base short and J 8 bases short, with 20 bases between. The length of the CDR3 is 16 residues.

The V and J genes are TRBV19 and TRBJ1-6, with 7 nucleotides matching TRBD1. Germline CDR1 is LNHDA and CDR2 is SQIVND (reference sequence). V was pared by 3 bases and J by 7 bases, with 6 bases of the junction left unmatched. This CDR3 region has 15 residues. The CDR3 region has the DNA TGTGCCAGTAGTATGCAGAACAGGGGCAATTCACCCCTCCACTTT. It specifies CASSMQNRGNSPLHF.

This clone is a singleton in its sample. The chain carries TRBV11-1 and TRBJ1-6; no clear D gene. The CDR3 is made up of 19 amino acids. The V gene's germline CDR1 is SGHAT and CDR2 FQDESV (reference sequence). V shed 1 base and J shed 8 bases, with 24 bases lying between them. CDR3 sequence (DNA): TGTGCCAGCAGCTTAGTCCCAAGAACCGACGCGGGCTGGGATTCACCCCTCCACTTT. This encodes CASSLVPRTDAGWDSPLHF.

This rearrangement joins TRBV19 to TRBJ2-2; a weak D match, TRBD1 (6 bases). In germline, CDR1 is LNHDA, CDR2 SQIVND (reference sequence). CDR3 length: 16 residues. Trimming shortened V by 6 bases and J by 0 bases, and 14 bases separated the two germline ends. CDR3 sequence reads: CASSPRTAANTGELFF. For the CDR3, the DNA is TGTGCCAGTAGCCCAAGGACAGCTGCGAACACCGGGGAGCTGTTTTTT.

The rearrangement links TRBV27 to TRBJ1-2; TRBD1 might be the D (5 bases). Trimming took off 4 bases at V and 5 bases at J, with 11 bases between the two ends. Germline CDR1 and CDR2: MNHEY and SMNVEV (reference sequence). The CDR3 totals 13 residues. The CDR3 loop is CASSSNGAYGYTF. The DNA of the CDR3 is TGTGCCAGCAGTTCTAACGGGGCATATGGCTACACCTTC.

In its sample, this clone was seen a few times. J is TRBJ1-1 and V is TRBV4-1; 7 nucleotides align to TRBD1. V shed 6 bases and J 0 bases; nucleotides not matched to a gene: 10. The CDR3 covers 16 residues. Germline values: CDR1 MGHRA, CDR2 YSYEKL. CDR3 nucleotides: TGCGCCAGCAGACTATCCCAGGGGGATTTGAACACTGAAGCTTTCTTT. Its translation is CASRLSQGDLNTEAFF.

This chain connects TRBV6-4 to TRBJ2-1, with TRBD1 as a possible D gene (5 bases). The CDR3 spans 17 residues. Germline V gene data show CDR1 as MRHNA and CDR2 as SNTAGT. V gave up 0 bases and J gave up 5 bases, with 17 bases separating them. This CDR3 reads CASSDSYKGKGNNEQFF. The DNA of the CDR3 is TGTGCCAGCAGTGACTCCTATAAGGGGAAGGGTAACAATGAGCAGTTCTTC.

The rearrangement joins TRBV4-1 to TRBJ2-1; D possibly corresponds to TRBD1 (7 bases). Per the germline V gene, CDR1 is MGHRA and CDR2 is YSYEKL. There are 15 residues in the CDR3. Deletions cut 4 bases from V and 3 bases from J, with 13 bases between. For the CDR3, the DNA is TGCGCCAGCAGCCGAGGGCAGGGGGGCTACAATGAGCAGTTCTTC. Its translation: CASSRGQGGYNEQFF.

V usage is TRBV7-9 and J usage is TRBJ1-5, with a weak D call TRBD1 (5 bases). The germline V gene encodes CDR1 SEHNR and CDR2 FQNEAQ (reference sequence). V was pared by 3 bases and J by 0 bases, with 15 bases between. The CDR3 runs to 17 residues. The CDR3 spells CASSLQDSRRSNQPQHF. CDR3 nucleotides: TGTGCCAGCAGCTTGCAAGACAGCCGCCGTAGCAATCAGCCCCAGCATTTT. Based on the CDR3 plus reference TRBV7-9 and TRBJ1-5, the full variable domain is DTGVSQNPRHKITKRGQNVTFRCDPISEHNRLYWYRQTLGQGPEFLTYFQNEAQLEKSRLLSDRFSAERPKGSFSTLEIQRTEQGDSAMYLCASSLQDSRRSNQPQHFGDGTRLSIL.

The chain is built from TRBV2 and TRBJ1-3; TRBD1 is a possible D gene (6 bases). Germline V gene data show CDR1 as SNHLY and CDR2 as FYNNEI. The CDR3 is made up of 15 amino acids. The V end was cut by 6 bases, the J end by 2 bases, with 14 bases between. CDR3 residues: CASRGGGSAGNTIYF. For the CDR3, the DNA is TGTGCCAGCAGGGGAGGGGGGAGCGCTGGAAACACCATATATTTT.

The CDR3 reads CASSPLTAANEKLFF. DNA of the CDR3: TGTGCCAGCTCACCGTTGACAGCGGCTAATGAAAAACTGTTTTTT. J is TRBJ1-4 and V is TRBV18; a possible D gene is TRBD1 (5 bases). The V end was cut by 3 bases, the J end by 3 bases, with 11 bases between. Germline values: CDR1 KGHSH, CDR2 LQKENI. This CDR3 is 15 amino acids long.

This clone was observed a few times. The CDR3 DNA reads as TGTGCCAGCAGTTTCGGCCAGGGGGGAAATCAGCCCCAGCATTTT. Protein sequence: CASSFGQGGNQPQHF. J is TRBJ1-5 and V is TRBV27, with 7 bases aligning to TRBD1. The germline gives CDR1 MNHEY, CDR2 SMNVEV (reference sequence). The CDR3 runs to 15 residues. V trimming: 3 bases; J trimming: 4 bases; junction bases outside the gene matches: 6.

J is TRBJ2-1 and V is TRBV5-1; maybe TRBD1 (6 bases). The CDR3 loop spans 13 amino acids. Germline assignment: CDR1 SGHRS and CDR2 YFSETQ. The germline V and J ends were trimmed by 3 bases and 7 bases, with 11 bases remaining between them. The CDR3 sequence: CASSSDSRNEQFF. CDR3 nucleotide sequence: TGCGCCAGCAGCTCGGACAGTAGAAATGAGCAGTTCTTC.

The rearrangement joins TRBV5-1 to TRBJ2-1; TRBD2 matches 8 bases. With V trimmed by 4 bases and J by 5 bases, 8 bases remained unmatched. Germline V gene data show CDR1 as SGHRS and CDR2 as YFSETQ. CDR3 length equals 15 residues. The CDR3 loop is CASSPSGGHHNEQFF. The CDR3 bases are TGCGCCAGCAGCCCCAGCGGGGGACACCACAATGAGCAGTTCTTC.